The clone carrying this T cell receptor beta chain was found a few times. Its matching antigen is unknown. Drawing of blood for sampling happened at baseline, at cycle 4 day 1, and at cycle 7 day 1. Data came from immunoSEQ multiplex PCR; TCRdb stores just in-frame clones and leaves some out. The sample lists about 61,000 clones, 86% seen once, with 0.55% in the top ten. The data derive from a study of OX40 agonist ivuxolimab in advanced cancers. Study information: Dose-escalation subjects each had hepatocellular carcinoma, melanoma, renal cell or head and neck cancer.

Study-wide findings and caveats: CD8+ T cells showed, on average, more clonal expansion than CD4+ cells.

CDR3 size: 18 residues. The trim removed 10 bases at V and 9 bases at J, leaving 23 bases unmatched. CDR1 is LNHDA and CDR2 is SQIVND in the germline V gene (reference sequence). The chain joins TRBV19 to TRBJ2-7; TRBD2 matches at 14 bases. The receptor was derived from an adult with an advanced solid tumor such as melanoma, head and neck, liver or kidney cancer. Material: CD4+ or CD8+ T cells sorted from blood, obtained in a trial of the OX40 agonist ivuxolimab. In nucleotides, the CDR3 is TGTGCCACCAGCCCCCGCTTCAAGGCCGGGACTAGCGGGAGCCTGCAGTACTTC. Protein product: CATSPRFKAGTSGSLQYF.